This T cell receptor (beta chain) was recovered during a study of chemoradiotherapy in HPV16-positive cancers. Study findings and constraints: Non-HPV-specific T cells did not expand in tumors during treatment, whereas candidate HPV-specific clones and E7-related motifs did.

Clones were read by immunoSEQ multiplex PCR, and TCRdb kept only the in-frame ones, dropping some. The table has more than 8,500 clones, about nine tenths seen once. As concerns this clone: Its antigen remains unidentified.

Trimming removed 0 bases from V and 0 bases from J, with 6 bases in between. The germline V gene encodes CDR1 LNHDA and CDR2 SQIVND (reference sequence). This CDR3 comprises 14 residues. This receptor was identified in a human donor with HPV-associated anogenital cancer. This specimen was blood, taken from a patient who underwent chemoradiotherapy. The chain joins TRBV19 to TRBJ2-7; D unclear. The CDR3 nucleotides read TGTGCCAGTAGTATAGAGGTCAACTCCTACGAGCAGTACTTC. It is translated as CASSIEVNSYEQYF.